Listed below are T cell receptor beta chains from one sample, sequenced in a study of blood T cell repertoires in COVID-19. Data came from immunoSEQ multiplex PCR; TCRdb stores just in-frame clones and leaves some out. The sample contains approximately 400,000 clones, roughly 90% of which appear only once. The sample consisted of peripheral blood. The receptors stem from a man aged 35 to 55 with acute or convalescent COVID-19. Both conserved end residues are part of each CDR3. D genes are given only for firm matches. Clone size, where shown, is once, few, many, or a class for clones that have expanded.

size	V	J	D	DNA	CDR3
.	TRBV28	TRBJ1-2	.	TGTGCCAGCAGCCGCTTGGGCGGCTACACCTTC	CASSRLGGYTF
once	TRBV2	TRBJ2-5	TRBD1	TGTGCCAGCAACCGACAGGGTGCGGGCGAAGGAGAGACCCAGTACTTC	CASNRQGAGEGETQYF
few	TRBV29-1	TRBJ2-7	.	TGCAGCGTTCATGGGGGGAGCTCCTACGAGCAGTACTTC	CSVHGGSSYEQYF
.	TRBV14	TRBJ2-1	TRBD1	TGTGCCAGCAGCCAAATCCTGGACAGGAATGAGCAGTTCTTC	CASSQILDRNEQFF
once	TRBV7-8	TRBJ2-3	TRBD1	TGTGCCAGCAGCTTAAGGTTCCCGGGACAGGGGGATCTATATACGCAGTATTTT	CASSLRFPGQGDLYTQYF
.	TRBV15	TRBJ2-3	.	TGTGCCACCAGCACCCGACTAGGTTTAGATACGCAGTATTTT	CATSTRLGLDTQYF
.	TRBV7-9	TRBJ2-1	.	TGTGCCAGCAGCTCAAGGACTTTTAAGGTCAATGAGCAGTTCTTC	CASSSRTFKVNEQFF
.	TRBV19	TRBJ1-4	TRBD1	TGTGCCAGTAGTAAAAGGGGGCGCGGGAATGAAAAACTGTTTTTT	CASSKRGRGNEKLFF
.	TRBV6-5	TRBJ1-5	TRBD1	TGTGCCAGCAGGGGGACAGGGCACGTGCAGCCCCAGCATTTT	CASRGTGHVQPQHF
.	TRBV6-4	TRBJ2-1	TRBD1	TGTGCCAGCAGTGTCCAACCCGGGACAGGGGTCAATGAGCAGTTCTTC	CASSVQPGTGVNEQFF
.	TRBV7-3	TRBJ2-5	.	TGTGCCAGCAGCTTAGGGACACTCCCCGGTAGGGAGACCCAGTACTTC	CASSLGTLPGRETQYF
once	TRBV27	TRBJ2-7	TRBD2	TGTGCCAGCCGATTAGCGGGAGGGCCTTGGGGCGAGCAGTACTTC	CASRLAGGPWGEQYF
.	TRBV5-1	TRBJ1-1	.	TGCGCCAGCAGCTTGGCCGGGGGGAACACTGAAGCTTTCTTT	CASSLAGGNTEAFF
.	TRBV18	TRBJ1-2	.	TGTGCCAGCTCGTCTGACTATGGCTACACCTTC	CASSSDYGYTF
.	TRBV6-2/TRBV6-3	TRBJ2-1	TRBD1	TGTGCCAGCAGCGACAGGGGGCTTTACAATGAGCAGTTCTTC	CASSDRGLYNEQFF
.	TRBV19	TRBJ2-2	TRBD1	TGTGCCACAAAGTGGACAGGGGGTACCGGGGAGCTGTTTTTT	CATKWTGGTGELFF
.	TRBV18	TRBJ2-3	.	TGTGCCAGCTCACTTGTGGGGCCAGGGAGCACAGATACGCAGTATTTT	CASSLVGPGSTDTQYF
.	TRBV6-5	TRBJ2-3	.	TGTGCCAGCAGTTACGCAGGGTCGGCAGATACGCAGTATTTT	CASSYAGSADTQYF
few	TRBV9	TRBJ1-2	.	TGTGCCAGCGCAACAGGAAACTATGGCTACACCTTC	CASATGNYGYTF
.	TRBV9	TRBJ2-7	TRBD2	TGTGCCAGCAGCGTAGGGCCGGGACTAGCGGGAGGTAAAGAGCAGTACTTC	CASSVGPGLAGGKEQYF
.	TRBV13	TRBJ2-3	TRBD2	TGTGCCAGCAGCCCCGGGACTAGCGGGGACGCTAGCACAGATACGCAGTATTTT	CASSPGTSGDASTDTQYF
.	TRBV11-3	TRBJ1-3	.	TGTGCCAGCAGCAGACATGGGACGGAGGGTACTGACACCATATATTTT	CASSRHGTEGTDTIYF
.	TRBV2	TRBJ1-4	.	TGTGCCAGCAGCCCTTTACGAGGCTCTAATGAAAAACTGTTTTTT	CASSPLRGSNEKLFF
.	TRBV5-1	TRBJ2-1	.	TGCGCCAGCAGCTTAGCGGTGTACAATGAGCAGTTCTTC	CASSLAVYNEQFF
.	TRBV3-1/TRBV3-2	TRBJ2-5	.	TGTGCCAGCAGCCAAAGGGGTGATCAGTACTTC	CASSQRGDQYF
.	TRBV9	TRBJ2-7	TRBD1	TGTGCCAGCAGCGTAGGATTTTCAGGGGGTTACGAGCAGTACTTC	CASSVGFSGGYEQYF
.	TRBV4-1	TRBJ2-3	TRBD2	TGCGCCAGCAGCCAAGCTAGCGGGACGTTTGATACGCAGTATTTT	CASSQASGTFDTQYF
few	TRBV12-3/TRBV12-4	TRBJ2-7	.	TGTGCCAGCAGTTTGCAGGGCTACGAGCAGTACTTC	CASSLQGYEQYF
.	TRBV3-1/TRBV3-2	TRBJ1-2	.	TGTGCCAGCAGCCAAGAGGCAGGTCTTGGCTACACCTTC	CASSQEAGLGYTF
.	TRBV27	TRBJ2-1	TRBD2	TGTGCCAGCACTCCAGCGGGAGGGGAAGGGAATGAGCAGTTCTTC	CASTPAGGEGNEQFF
few	TRBV7-2	TRBJ2-7	.	TGTGCCAGCAGCTTAGTAAGCTTAAACGCCTACGAGCAGTACTTC	CASSLVSLNAYEQYF
.	TRBV7-8	TRBJ1-2	.	TGTGCCAGCAGCTTCAGGGCGAAGTTACATGGCTACACCTTC	CASSFRAKLHGYTF
once	TRBV6-4	TRBJ1-1	.	TGTGCCAGCAGTCAGCAGGGATGGGGAGCTTTCTTT	CASSQQGWGAFF
.	TRBV6-2/TRBV6-3	TRBJ1-6	TRBD1	TGTGCCAGCAGCCGCGACAGGGGCGATACTTCACCCCTCCACTTT	CASSRDRGDTSPLHF
.	TRBV6-6	TRBJ1-4	.	TGTGCCAGCAAGGGGTCCCGGACTAATGAAAAACTGTTTTTT	CASKGSRTNEKLFF
.	TRBV27	TRBJ2-5	.	TGTGCCAGCAGTTCCCTGGCAATATACGAGCGTCTCCAAGAGACCCAGTACTTC	CASSSLAIYERLQETQYF
.	TRBV27	TRBJ2-1	.	TGTGCCAGCAGTTTATCTAGAATCAATGAGCAGTTCTTC	CASSLSRINEQFF
once	TRBV9	TRBJ2-3	TRBD1	TGTGCCAGCGGAAGGACAGGGGGCTTTTTGACAGATACGCAGTATTTT	CASGRTGGFLTDTQYF
.	TRBV19	TRBJ1-6	.	TGTGCCAGTAGTATAGGGGCAGGTAATTCACCCCTCCACTTT	CASSIGAGNSPLHF
once	TRBV9	TRBJ2-1	TRBD2	TGTGCCAGCAGCTCATCTAGCGGGGGGGCCTCCTACAATGAGCAGTTCTTC	CASSSSSGGASYNEQFF
.	TRBV7-2	TRBJ1-6	.	TGTGCCAGCAGCTTGCGGGATACCTCCTATAATTCACCCCTCCACTTT	CASSLRDTSYNSPLHF
.	TRBV5-4	TRBJ2-7	TRBD2	TGTGCCAGCAGCCCTGGACTAGCCAGTTCCTACGAGCAGTACTTC	CASSPGLASSYEQYF
.	TRBV7-9	TRBJ1-1	.	TGTGCCAGCAGCCTCTCAGGGGTCTACACTGAAGCTTTCTTT	CASSLSGVYTEAFF
.	TRBV5-1	TRBJ2-3	.	TGCGCCAGCAGCTTTTTCGGGACTCAGAGCACAGATACGCAGTATTTT	CASSFFGTQSTDTQYF
.	TRBV27	TRBJ1-1	.	TGTGCCAGCAGTTTAGCCGCGCTGGGGCAAGCTTTCTTT	CASSLAALGQAFF
.	TRBV6-1	TRBJ2-7	TRBD1	TGTGCCAGCAGTGAAGTGTTGACAGGGTTTGGCTACGAGCAGTACTTC	CASSEVLTGFGYEQYF
.	TRBV5-6	TRBJ1-3	.	TGTGCCAGCAGCCCGACGGGATCTGGAAACACCATATATTTT	CASSPTGSGNTIYF
.	TRBV2	TRBJ2-4	.	TGTGCCAGCGGAGGGCAGGGTGCAGCCAAAAACATTCAGTACTTC	CASGGQGAAKNIQYF
once	TRBV3-1/TRBV3-2	TRBJ2-1	TRBD2	TGTGCCAGCAGCCCCGGGACTAGCGGGAGCGGTTACAATGAGCAGTTCTTC	CASSPGTSGSGYNEQFF